The next 5 T cell receptor beta chains were all read from a single sample in a study of CD8 T cells in ankylosing spondylitis. Study outcomes and limitations: Among TCR beta sequences, a motif of under 10 highly homologous variants appeared characteristic of ankylosing spondylitis blood.

Antigens of these TCRs are unknown. TCRdb recomputed calls from the 5' RACE reads with MiXCR, one row per CDR3 protein. The sample shows roughly 490,000 distinct CDR3 sequences, under 5.5% of them seen only once. Sequenced: blood, either unsorted or a sorted T cell fraction (not recorded which). Receptors were obtained from a male donor with ankylosing spondylitis.

In this sample, this clonotype turned up many times. The chain joins TRBV15 to TRBJ2-4; 7 bases match TRBD1. The CDR3 spans 19 residues. Per the germline V gene, CDR1 is LNHNV and CDR2 is YYDKDF (reference sequence). The ends lost 1 base at V and 0 bases at J; junction bases unmatched: 12. CDR3 bases: TGTGCCACCAGCAGAGGACCCGACAGGGTGTTTTTAGCCAAAAACATTCAGTACTTC. Its translation is CATSRGPDRVFLAKNIQYF.

This clonotype was seen ten or more times. The chain links TRBV5-1 to TRBJ1-6; a possible D gene is TRBD1 (5 bases). This CDR3 has 17 amino acids. The V end lost 0 bases, the J end lost 9 bases, and 19 bases lay between the germline ends. Per germline, CDR1 SGHRS and CDR2 YFSETQ. The CDR3 protein is CASSLVGAAGGGSPLHF. CDR3 bases: TGCGCCAGCAGCTTGGTCGGGGCCGCAGGCGGCGGTTCACCCCTCCACTTT.

CDR3 in DNA: TGCAGCGCGGACAGGGCCAGGGGCAATCAGCCCCAGCATTTT. Its protein is CSADRARGNQPQHF. The rearrangement uses TRBV20-1 and TRBJ1-5; 8 nucleotides match TRBD1. Germline V gene lookup returns CDR1 DFQATT and CDR2 SNEGSKA (reference sequence). The CDR3 consists of 14 residues.

This clonotype was seen a few times. V usage is TRBV18 and J usage is TRBJ2-1; 9 nucleotides agree with TRBD1. J lost 7 bases, V lost 9 bases, and 13 bases had no gene match. CDR1 and CDR2 from the germline V gene are KGHSH and LQKENI. The CDR3 has 15 amino acids. The CDR3 loop reads CASSTEDRGRNEQFF. In DNA, the CDR3 is TGTGCCAGTTCGACGGAGGACAGGGGACGGAATGAGCAGTTCTTC.

This clonotype was recorded at least ten times. The chain recombines TRBV20-1 with TRBJ2-3; TRBD2 agrees at 11 bases. Losses at the gene ends were 5 bases for V and 7 bases for J; bases not matched to a gene: 11. This CDR3 comprises 15 residues. In germline, CDR1 is DFQATT, CDR2 SNEGSKA (reference sequence). The CDR3 bases are TGCAGTGCTTTCAGGGGTCTAGCGGGGGGATATACGCAGTATTTT. Translating it yields CSAFRGLAGGYTQYF.